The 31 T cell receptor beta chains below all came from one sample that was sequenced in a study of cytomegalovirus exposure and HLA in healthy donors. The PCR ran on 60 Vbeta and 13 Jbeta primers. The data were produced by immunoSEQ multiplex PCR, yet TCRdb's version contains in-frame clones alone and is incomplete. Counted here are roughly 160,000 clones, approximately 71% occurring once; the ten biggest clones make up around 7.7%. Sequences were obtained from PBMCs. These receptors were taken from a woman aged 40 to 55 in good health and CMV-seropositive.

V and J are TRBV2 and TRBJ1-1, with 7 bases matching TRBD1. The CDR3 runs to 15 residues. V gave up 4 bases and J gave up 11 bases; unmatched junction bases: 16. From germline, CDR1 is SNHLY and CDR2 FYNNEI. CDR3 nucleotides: TGTGCCAGCAGTGCCCAGCTGACAGGGACGCGAGGGGCTTTCTTT. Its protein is CASSAQLTGTRGAFF.

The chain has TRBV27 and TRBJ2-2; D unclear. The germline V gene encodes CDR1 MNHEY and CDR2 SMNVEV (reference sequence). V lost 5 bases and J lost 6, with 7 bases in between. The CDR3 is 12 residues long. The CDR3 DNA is TGTGCCAGCAGTCCCCGGTCCGGGGAGCTGTTTTTT. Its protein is CASSPRSGELFF.

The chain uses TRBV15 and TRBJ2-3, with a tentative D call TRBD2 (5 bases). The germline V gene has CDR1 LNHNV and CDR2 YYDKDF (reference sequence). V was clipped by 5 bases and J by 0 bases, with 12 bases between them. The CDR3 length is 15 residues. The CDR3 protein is CATSGQRISTDTQYF. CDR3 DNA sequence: TGTGCCACCAGCGGGCAGCGGATAAGCACAGATACGCAGTATTTT.

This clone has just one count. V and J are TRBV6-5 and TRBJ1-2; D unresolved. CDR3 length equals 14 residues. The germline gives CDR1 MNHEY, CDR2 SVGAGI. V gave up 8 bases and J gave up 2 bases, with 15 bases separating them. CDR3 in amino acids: CASGEAAVNYGYTF. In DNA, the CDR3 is TGTGCCAGCGGGGAGGCAGCGGTAAACTATGGCTACACCTTC.

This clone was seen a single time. CDR3 loop: CASGGQGKGNTIYF. The DNA of the CDR3 is TGTGCCAGCGGGGGACAGGGGAAAGGAAACACCATATATTTT. This chain uses TRBV6-5 with TRBJ1-3; 10 positions match TRBD1. V dropped 8 bases and J dropped 4; count of bases not matched to a gene: 5. The CDR3 consists of 14 residues. Germline lookup yields CDR1 MNHEY and CDR2 SVGAGI.

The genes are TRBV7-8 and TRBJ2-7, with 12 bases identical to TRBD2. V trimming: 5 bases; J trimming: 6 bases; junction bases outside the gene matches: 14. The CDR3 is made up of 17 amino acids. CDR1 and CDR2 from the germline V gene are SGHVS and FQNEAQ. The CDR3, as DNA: TGTGCCAGCAGCCTAACGGGGCTAGCGGGAGGGCCAGGCGAGCAGTACTTC. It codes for CASSLTGLAGGPGEQYF.

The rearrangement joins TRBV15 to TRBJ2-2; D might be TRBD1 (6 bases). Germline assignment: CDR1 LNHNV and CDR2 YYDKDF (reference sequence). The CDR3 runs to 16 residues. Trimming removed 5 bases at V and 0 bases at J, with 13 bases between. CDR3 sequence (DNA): TGTGCCACCAGCCCGCGGACAGCCGCGAACACCGGGGAGCTGTTTTTT. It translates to CATSPRTAANTGELFF.

CDR3 amino acids: CASSLASRLAGSSYEQYF. CDR3 nucleotides: TGTGCCAGCAGCTTAGCTTCGAGACTAGCGGGAAGCTCCTACGAGCAGTACTTC. The chain recombines TRBV13 with TRBJ2-7, with 11 positions matching TRBD2. This CDR3 is 18 amino acids long. The V segment lost 1 base and the J segment 0 bases; nucleotides outside the gene matches: 8. Germline V gene lookup returns CDR1 PRHDT and CDR2 FYEKMQ (reference sequence).

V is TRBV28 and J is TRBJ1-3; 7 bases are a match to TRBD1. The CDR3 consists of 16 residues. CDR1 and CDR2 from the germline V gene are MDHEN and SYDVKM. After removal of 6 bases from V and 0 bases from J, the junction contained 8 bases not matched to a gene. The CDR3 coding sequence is TGTGCCAGCAGCCAAGAAGACAGGGCCTCTGGAAACACCATATATTTT. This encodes CASSQEDRASGNTIYF.

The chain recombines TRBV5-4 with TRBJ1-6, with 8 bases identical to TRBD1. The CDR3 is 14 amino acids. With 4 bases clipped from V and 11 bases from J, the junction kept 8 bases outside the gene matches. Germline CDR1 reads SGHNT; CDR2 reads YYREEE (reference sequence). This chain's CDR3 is CASSPDRDLPPLHF. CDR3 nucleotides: TGTGCCAGCAGCCCGGACAGGGATTTGCCACCCCTCCACTTT.

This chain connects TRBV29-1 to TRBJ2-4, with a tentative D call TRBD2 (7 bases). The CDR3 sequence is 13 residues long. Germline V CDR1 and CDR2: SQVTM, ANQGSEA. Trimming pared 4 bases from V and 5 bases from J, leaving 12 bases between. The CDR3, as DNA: TGCAGCGTTGGAAAGGGGGGGGAAAACATTCAGTACTTC. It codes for CSVGKGGENIQYF.

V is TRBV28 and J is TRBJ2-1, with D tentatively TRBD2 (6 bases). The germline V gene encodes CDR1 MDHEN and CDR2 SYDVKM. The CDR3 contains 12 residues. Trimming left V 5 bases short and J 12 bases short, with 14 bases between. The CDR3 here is CASSLPGLPQFF. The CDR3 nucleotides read TGTGCCAGCAGTCTACCGGGACTCCCGCAGTTCTTC.

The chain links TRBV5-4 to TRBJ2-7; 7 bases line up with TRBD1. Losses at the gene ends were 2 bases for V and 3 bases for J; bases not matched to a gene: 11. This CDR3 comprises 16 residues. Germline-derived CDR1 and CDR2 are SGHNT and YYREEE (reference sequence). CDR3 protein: CASSFSGTAMYYEQYF. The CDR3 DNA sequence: TGTGCCAGCAGCTTCTCCGGGACAGCGATGTACTACGAGCAGTACTTC. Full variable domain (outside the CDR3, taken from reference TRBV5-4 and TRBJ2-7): ETGVTQSPTHLIKTRGQQVTLRCSSQSGHNTVSWYQQALGQGPQFIFQYYREEENGRGNFPPRFSGLQFPNYSSELNVNALELDDSALYLCASSFSGTAMYYEQYFGPGTRLTVT.

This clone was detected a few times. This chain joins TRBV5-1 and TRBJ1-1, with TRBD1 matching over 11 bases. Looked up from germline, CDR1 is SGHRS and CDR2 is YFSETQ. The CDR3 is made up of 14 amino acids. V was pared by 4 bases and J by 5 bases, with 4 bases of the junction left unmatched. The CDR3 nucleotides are TGCGCCAGCAGCACGGACAGGGGGCAAACTGAAGCTTTCTTT. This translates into CASSTDRGQTEAFF.

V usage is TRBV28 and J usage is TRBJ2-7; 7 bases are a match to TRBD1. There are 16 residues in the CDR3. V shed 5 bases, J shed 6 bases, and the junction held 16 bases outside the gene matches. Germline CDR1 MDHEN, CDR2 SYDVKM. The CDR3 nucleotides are TGTGCCAGCAGTGCCCGAACCGAGGGGGCGCTAGCCGAGCAGTACTTC. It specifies CASSARTEGALAEQYF.

The CDR3, as DNA: TGTGCCAGCAGTGAGGGAGGGTCTGGAAACACCATATATTTT. It is translated as CASSEGGSGNTIYF. The V call is TRBV25-1, the J call TRBJ1-3; D unresolved. CDR3 length: 14 amino acids. CDR1 and CDR2 from the germline V gene are MGHDK and SYGVNS. V dropped 3 bases and J dropped 1 base, with 7 bases sitting between them.

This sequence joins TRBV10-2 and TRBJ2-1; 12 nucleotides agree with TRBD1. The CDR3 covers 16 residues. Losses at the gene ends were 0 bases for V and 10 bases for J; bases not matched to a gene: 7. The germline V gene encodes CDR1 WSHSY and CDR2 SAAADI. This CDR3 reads CASSESGDRGRGEQFF. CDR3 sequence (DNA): TGCGCCAGCAGTGAGTCCGGGGACAGGGGGCGCGGGGAGCAGTTCTTC.

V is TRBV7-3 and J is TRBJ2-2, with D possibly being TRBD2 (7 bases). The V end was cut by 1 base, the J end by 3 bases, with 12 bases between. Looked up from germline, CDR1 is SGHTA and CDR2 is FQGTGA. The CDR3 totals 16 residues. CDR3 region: CASSLIGGRDTGELFF. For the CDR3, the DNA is TGTGCCAGCAGCTTAATCGGGGGGCGAGACACCGGGGAGCTGTTTTTT.

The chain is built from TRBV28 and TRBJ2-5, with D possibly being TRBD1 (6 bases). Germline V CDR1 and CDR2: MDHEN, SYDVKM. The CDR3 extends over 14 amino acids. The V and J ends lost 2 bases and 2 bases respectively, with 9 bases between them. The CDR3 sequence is CASSLSRGQETQYF. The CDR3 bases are TGTGCCAGCAGTTTAAGCAGGGGTCAAGAGACCCAGTACTTC.

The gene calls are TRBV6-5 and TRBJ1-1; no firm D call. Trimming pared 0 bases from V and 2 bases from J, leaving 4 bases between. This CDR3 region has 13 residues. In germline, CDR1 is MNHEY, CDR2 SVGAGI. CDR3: CASSYSLNTEAFF. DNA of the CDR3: TGTGCCAGCAGTTACTCCCTTAACACTGAAGCTTTCTTT.

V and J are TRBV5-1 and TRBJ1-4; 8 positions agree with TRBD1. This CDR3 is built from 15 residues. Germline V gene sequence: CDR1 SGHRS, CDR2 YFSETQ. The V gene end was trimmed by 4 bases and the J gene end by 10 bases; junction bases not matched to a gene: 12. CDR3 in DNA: TGCGCCAGCAGCGTGACGGAGGACAGGGCGGCAAAACTGTTTTTT. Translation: CASSVTEDRAAKLFF.

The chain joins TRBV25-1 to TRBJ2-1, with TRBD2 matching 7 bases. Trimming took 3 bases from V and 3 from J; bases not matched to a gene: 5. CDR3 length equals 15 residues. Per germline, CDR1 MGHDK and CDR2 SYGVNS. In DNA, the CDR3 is TGTGCCAGCAGTGAGACGGGCGGGAGCTACAATGAGCAGTTCTTC. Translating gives CASSETGGSYNEQFF.

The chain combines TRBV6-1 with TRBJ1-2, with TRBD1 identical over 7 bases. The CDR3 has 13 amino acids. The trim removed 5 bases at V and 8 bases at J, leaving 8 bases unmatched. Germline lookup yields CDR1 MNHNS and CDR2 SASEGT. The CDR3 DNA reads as TGTGCCAGCAGTTTAGACAGGGCAGGCGGCTACACCTTC. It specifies CASSLDRAGGYTF.

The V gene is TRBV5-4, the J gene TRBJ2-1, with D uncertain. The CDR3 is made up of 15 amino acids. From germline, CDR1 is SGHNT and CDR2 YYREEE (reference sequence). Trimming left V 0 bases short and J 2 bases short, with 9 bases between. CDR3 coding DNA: TGTGCCAGCAGCTTGGCCGGCGGAACCTACAATGAGCAGTTCTTC. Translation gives CASSLAGGTYNEQFF. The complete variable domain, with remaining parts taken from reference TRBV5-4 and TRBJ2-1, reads ETGVTQSPTHLIKTRGQQVTLRCSSQSGHNTVSWYQQALGQGPQFIFQYYREEENGRGNFPPRFSGLQFPNYSSELNVNALELDDSALYLCASSLAGGTYNEQFFGPGTRLTVL.

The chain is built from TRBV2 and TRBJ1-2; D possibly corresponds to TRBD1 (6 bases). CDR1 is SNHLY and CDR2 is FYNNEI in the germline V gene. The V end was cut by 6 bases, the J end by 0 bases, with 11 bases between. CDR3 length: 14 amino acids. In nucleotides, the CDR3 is TGTGCCAGCAGGACTGGACAGTCTAACTATGGCTACACCTTC. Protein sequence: CASRTGQSNYGYTF.

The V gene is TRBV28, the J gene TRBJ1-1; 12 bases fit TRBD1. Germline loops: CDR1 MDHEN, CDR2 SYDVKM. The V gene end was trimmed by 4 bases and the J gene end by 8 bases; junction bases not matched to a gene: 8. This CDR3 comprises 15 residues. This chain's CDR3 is CASSSYRDRGLEAFF. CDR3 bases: TGTGCCAGCAGTTCCTACCGGGACAGGGGGCTAGAAGCTTTCTTT.

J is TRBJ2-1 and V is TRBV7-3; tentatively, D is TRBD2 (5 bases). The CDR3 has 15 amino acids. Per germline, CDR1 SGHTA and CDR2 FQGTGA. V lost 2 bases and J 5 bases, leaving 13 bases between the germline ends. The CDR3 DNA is TGTGCCAGCAGCTTAGCGAGCTTAGCGAACAATGAGCAGTTCTTC. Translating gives CASSLASLANNEQFF. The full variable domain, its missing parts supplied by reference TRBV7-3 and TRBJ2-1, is GAGVSQTPSNKVTEKGKYVELRCDPISGHTALYWYRQSLGQGPEFLIYFQGTGAADDSGLPNDRFFAVRPEGSVSTLKIQRTERGDSAVYLCASSLASLANNEQFFGPGTRLTVL.

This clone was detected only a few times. The CDR3 protein is CASSQGDRVGYGYTF. The CDR3 coding sequence is TGTGCCAGCAGCCAGGGGGACAGGGTTGGGTATGGCTACACCTTC. The rearrangement joins TRBV4-2 to TRBJ1-2; 9 nucleotides align to TRBD1. V lost 3 bases and J lost 5; bases outside the gene matches: 7. Germline lookup yields CDR1 LGHNA and CDR2 YNFKEQ. The CDR3 runs 15 residues.

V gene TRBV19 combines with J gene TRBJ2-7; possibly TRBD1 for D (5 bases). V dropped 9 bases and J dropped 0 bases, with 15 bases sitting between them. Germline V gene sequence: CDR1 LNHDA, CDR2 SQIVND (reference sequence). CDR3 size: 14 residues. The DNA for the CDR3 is TGTGCCAGCTCAAGACAGCAGAGCTCCTACGAGCAGTACTTC. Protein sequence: CASSRQQSSYEQYF.

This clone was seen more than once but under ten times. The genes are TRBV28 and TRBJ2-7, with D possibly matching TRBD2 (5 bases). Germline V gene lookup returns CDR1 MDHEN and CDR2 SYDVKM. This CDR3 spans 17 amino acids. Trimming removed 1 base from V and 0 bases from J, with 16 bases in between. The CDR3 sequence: CASSLSGDFGPSYEQYF. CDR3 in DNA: TGTGCCAGCAGTTTATCCGGGGATTTCGGGCCCTCCTACGAGCAGTACTTC.

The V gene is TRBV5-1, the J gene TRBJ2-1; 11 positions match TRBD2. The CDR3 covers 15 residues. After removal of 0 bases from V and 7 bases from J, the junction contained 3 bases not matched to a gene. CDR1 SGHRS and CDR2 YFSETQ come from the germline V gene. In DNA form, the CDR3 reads TGCGCCAGCAGCTTGGCGGGACTAGCGGCGAATGAGCAGTTCTTC. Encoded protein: CASSLAGLAANEQFF. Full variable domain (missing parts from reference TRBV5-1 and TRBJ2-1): KAGVTQTPRYLIKTRGQQVTLSCSPISGHRSVSWYQQTPGQGLQFLFEYFSETQRNKGNFPGRFSGRQFSNSRSEMNVSTLELGDSALYLCASSLAGLAANEQFFGPGTRLTVL.